This T cell receptor (beta chain) appears in the sequencing data of a study of Graves' ophthalmopathy and Graves' hyperthyroidism. The wider study: Researchers obtained peripheral blood at initial diagnosis, before any treatment had begun.

In its sample, this clonotype was seen many times. Its specificity is not known. Unmatched junction bases numbered 3, after V lost 10 bases and J lost 4 bases. This CDR3 comprises 12 residues. In germline, CDR1 is SNHLY, CDR2 FYNNEI. Investigators amplified TCR beta CDR3 regions from RNA transcripts. In the first round, RT-PCR was carried out with HTBI primers, and a multiplex PCR formed the second round. TCRdb processed the multiplex PCR reads anew with MiXCR; each CDR3 protein has one entry. The table lists 300,000 to 400,000 distinct CDR3 sequences, around a sixth of them singletons. Study-level findings and limits: Blood was where most expanded thyroid clonotypes above 0.001 frequency also turned up.

Pregnant or lactating patients and those with other autoimmune diseases or uncontrolled infections were excluded. V and J are TRBV2 and TRBJ2-7; 11 nucleotides line up with TRBD1. Sequencing was performed on peripheral blood. This sequence was found in an adult man with Graves' ophthalmopathy. The CDR3 here is CAIGQGAYEQYF. In DNA form, the CDR3 reads TGTGCCATCGGACAGGGGGCTTACGAGCAGTACTTC.